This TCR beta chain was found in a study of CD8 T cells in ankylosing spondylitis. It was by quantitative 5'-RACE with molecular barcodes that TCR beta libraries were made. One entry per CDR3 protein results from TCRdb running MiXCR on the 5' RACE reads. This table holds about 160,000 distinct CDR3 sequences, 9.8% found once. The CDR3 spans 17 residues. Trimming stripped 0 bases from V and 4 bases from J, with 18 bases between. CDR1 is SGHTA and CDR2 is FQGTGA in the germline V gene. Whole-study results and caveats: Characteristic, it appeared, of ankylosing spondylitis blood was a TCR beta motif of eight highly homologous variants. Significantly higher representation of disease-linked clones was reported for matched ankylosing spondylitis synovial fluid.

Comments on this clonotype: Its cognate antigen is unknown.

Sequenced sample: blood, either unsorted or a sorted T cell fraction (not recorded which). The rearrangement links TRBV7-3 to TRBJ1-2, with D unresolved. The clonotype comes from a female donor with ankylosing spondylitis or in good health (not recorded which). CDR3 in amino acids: CASSLTYRHGTSYGYTF. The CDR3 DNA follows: TGTGCCAGCAGCTTAACTTACCGTCATGGCACCTCCTATGGCTACACCTTC.